The 32 T cell receptor beta chains listed next were all sequenced from one sample in a study of tumor-infiltrating lymphocytes in localized non-small cell lung cancer. Libraries were prepared by immunoSEQ multiplex PCR; TCRdb keeps only in-frame clonotypes and omits some of them. The profile covers 6,400 or so clones, with roughly 74% appearing a single time and 9.5% to 15% taken by the ten largest. The sequenced material came from lung tumor tissue. The receptors come from a human donor with non-small cell lung cancer.

This clone was seen a few times. The chain combines TRBV7-2 with TRBJ2-7, with D perhaps assigned TRBD1 or TRBD2 (5 bases each). There are 14 residues in the CDR3. V lost 5 bases, J lost 0 bases, and 11 bases lay in between. Looked up from germline, CDR1 is SGHTA and CDR2 is FQGNSA. Written as DNA, the CDR3 is TGTGCCAGCAGCCTAGTGGGGGACTCCTACGAGCAGTACTTC. As protein: CASSLVGDSYEQYF.

In this sample, this clone turned up a few times. The chain links TRBV28 to TRBJ2-7; TRBD2 agrees at 8 bases. Germline V gene sequence: CDR1 MDHEN, CDR2 SYDVKM. The V gene end was trimmed by 8 bases and the J gene end by 5 bases; junction bases not matched to a gene: 11. The CDR3 covers 14 residues. CDR3 loop: CASGAGGRRHEQYF. The CDR3 DNA reads TGTGCCAGCGGCGCGGGAGGCCGACGCCACGAGCAGTACTTC. The full variable domain, in which reference TRBV28 and TRBJ2-7 provide the parts outside the CDR3, is DVKVTQSSRYLVKRTGEKVFLECVQDMDHENMFWYRQDPGLGLRLIYFSYDVKMKEKGDIPEGYSVSREKKERFSLILESASTNQTSMYLCASGAGGRRHEQYFGPGTRLTVT.

The V gene is TRBV29-1, the J gene TRBJ1-4, with D tentatively TRBD1 (5 bases). The V gene lost 7 bases and the J gene lost 7 bases, with 19 bases spanning the gap. CDR3 size: 14 residues. CDR1 SQVTM and CDR2 ANQGSEA come from the germline V gene. This CDR3 is CSAQGGGDGEKLFF. As DNA, the CDR3 is TGCAGCGCTCAAGGTGGGGGGGACGGTGAAAAACTGTTTTTT.

This clone ranks as medium-sized. V is TRBV4-2 and J is TRBJ1-2; D is possibly TRBD1 (6 bases). This CDR3 region has 17 residues. Germline CDR1 is LGHNA and CDR2 is YNFKEQ. V lost 1 base to trimming and J lost 2 bases, with 17 bases between them. CDR3 protein: CASSQAGNGQRNYGYTF. CDR3 nucleotides: TGTGCCAGCAGCCAAGCCGGGAATGGACAGCGAAACTATGGCTACACCTTC.

The gene calls are TRBV19 and TRBJ1-3; D remains unclear. Germline CDR1 and CDR2: LNHDA and SQIVND (reference sequence). The V gene lost 3 bases and the J gene lost 0 bases, with 9 bases spanning the gap. This CDR3 is 15 amino acids long. The chain's CDR3 is CASSILDYSGNTIYF. CDR3 DNA sequence: TGTGCCAGTAGTATCCTGGACTACTCTGGAAACACCATATATTTT. Based on the CDR3 plus reference TRBV19 and TRBJ1-3, the full variable domain is DGGITQSPKYLFRKEGQNVTLSCEQNLNHDAMYWYRQDPGQGLRLIYYSQIVNDFQKGDIAEGYSVSREKKESFPLTVTSAQKNPTAFYLCASSILDYSGNTIYFGEGSWLTVV.

The rearrangement joins TRBV7-8 to TRBJ2-5; 8 bases map to TRBD2. V shed 5 bases, J shed 3 bases, and the junction held 14 bases outside the gene matches. Germline V gene sequence: CDR1 SGHVS, CDR2 FQNEAQ. The CDR3 extends over 17 amino acids. CDR3 sequence (DNA): TGTGCCAGCAGCCCGCCCCCGGGACTAGTAGTCGAAGAGACCCAGTACTTC. Translated, it gives CASSPPPGLVVEETQYF.

V gene TRBV5-1 combines with J gene TRBJ1-3, with D unresolved. The CDR3 is 16 residues long. From germline, CDR1 is SGHRS and CDR2 YFSETQ. V was clipped by 0 bases and J by 0 bases, with 10 bases between them. The CDR3 sequence is CASSLDGGLSGNTIYF. CDR3 nucleotides: TGCGCCAGCAGCTTGGACGGCGGGCTCTCTGGAAACACCATATATTTT.

This clone was counted once. The rearrangement joins TRBV4-1 to TRBJ1-1; the D gene is possibly TRBD1 (6 bases). Germline V CDR1 and CDR2: MGHRA, YSYEKL. V was cut by 1 base and J by 10 bases, with 19 bases left in between. This CDR3 spans 15 amino acids. CDR3 region: CASSQARTAAQVAFF. DNA of the CDR3: TGCGCCAGCAGCCAAGCCCGGACAGCCGCGCAGGTAGCTTTCTTT.

This chain joins TRBV5-4 and TRBJ2-5; D is possibly TRBD2 (6 bases). Between the trimmed V and J ends, which lost 5 bases and 5 bases, there was a span of 13 bases. The CDR3 runs to 13 residues. Germline V gene lookup returns CDR1 SGHNT and CDR2 YYREEE (reference sequence). CDR3 DNA sequence: TGTGCCAGCAGACCGGACTACGGGGAGACCCAGTACTTC. Encoded protein: CASRPDYGETQYF.

The chain employs TRBV5-4 and TRBJ1-1; maybe TRBD1 (5 bases). The CDR3 sequence is 16 residues long. V dropped 0 bases and J dropped 4 bases, with 16 bases sitting between them. Germline CDR1 SGHNT, CDR2 YYREEE (reference sequence). CDR3 sequence: CASSLEGIPGGTEAFF. The DNA for the CDR3 is TGTGCCAGCAGCTTGGAGGGGATACCTGGGGGCACTGAAGCTTTCTTT.

The chain links TRBV5-5 to TRBJ1-2, with a weak D call TRBD1 (6 bases). V lost 0 bases and J 10 bases, leaving 19 bases between the germline ends. The CDR3 consists of 15 residues. Germline CDR1 SGHKS, CDR2 YYEKEE (reference sequence). CDR3 DNA: TGTGCCAGCAGCTTGGATCCAGGGACAACCCCCTACTACACCTTC. This codes for CASSLDPGTTPYYTF.

The CDR3 loop is CAISEKNTDTQYF. The CDR3 DNA reads as TGTGCCATCAGTGAGAAAAACACAGATACGCAGTATTTT. The chain couples TRBV10-3 to TRBJ2-3; no firm D call. In germline, CDR1 is ENHRY, CDR2 SYGVKD. The CDR3 runs 13 residues. Trimming shortened V by 2 bases and J by 2 bases, and 5 bases separated the two germline ends.

V usage is TRBV13 and J usage is TRBJ1-1, with D possibly TRBD1 on 6 matching bases. CDR1 and CDR2 (germline): PRHDT, FYEKMQ (reference sequence). V shed 6 bases and J shed 0 bases, with 14 bases lying between them. This CDR3 contains 15 residues. CDR3 coding DNA: TGTGCCAGCAGGGTGAGGGGGGGAATGAACACTGAAGCTTTCTTT. Translating gives CASRVRGGMNTEAFF.

This clone has only a few counts. The V call is TRBV6-6, the J call TRBJ2-1; TRBD1 matches 12 bases. The V gene end was trimmed by 6 bases and the J gene end by 11 bases; junction bases not matched to a gene: 5. The CDR3 loop spans 13 amino acids. CDR1 is MNHNY and CDR2 is SVGAGI in the germline V gene (reference sequence). The CDR3 coding sequence is TGTGCCAGCAGCTCCGGGACAGGGGGCCAGCAGTTCTTC. Translated: CASSSGTGGQQFF.

The V gene is TRBV2, the J gene TRBJ1-2; 11 nucleotides agree with TRBD1. V was pared by 6 bases and J by 6 bases, with 3 bases of the junction left unmatched. Germline V lookup: CDR1 SNHLY, CDR2 FYNNEI. This CDR3 comprises 13 residues. The CDR3 protein is CASRRTGGDGYTF. For the CDR3, the DNA is TGTGCCAGCAGACGGACAGGGGGCGATGGCTACACCTTC. The whole variable domain, remainder taken from reference TRBV2 and TRBJ1-2, is EPEVTQTPSHQVTQMGQEVILRCVPISNHLYFYWYRQILGQKVEFLVSFYNNEISEKSEIFDDQFSVERPDGSNFTLKIRSTKLEDSAMYFCASRRTGGDGYTFGSGTRLTVV.

This clone was observed a handful of times. The chain is built from TRBV10-2 and TRBJ1-2, with 9 nucleotides matching TRBD1. Germline loops: CDR1 WSHSY, CDR2 SAAADI. This CDR3 is 16 amino acids long. The V segment lost 2 bases and the J segment 3 bases; nucleotides outside the gene matches: 7. Written as DNA, the CDR3 is TGCGCCAGCAGTGAGGTCCCCGGGACAGGGCACTATGGCTACACCTTC. Translation gives CASSEVPGTGHYGYTF.

The chain combines TRBV4-1 with TRBJ2-7; TRBD1 matches at 10 bases. V shed 3 bases, J shed 5 bases, and the junction held 13 bases outside the gene matches. Germline V gene sequence: CDR1 MGHRA, CDR2 YSYEKL. This CDR3 is built from 17 residues. In DNA, the CDR3 is TGCGCCAGCAGCCAGGACCACCGGACAGGGGGGCTCAACGAGCAGTACTTC. It is translated as CASSQDHRTGGLNEQYF.

V and J are TRBV4-1 and TRBJ2-7; 7 nucleotides agree with TRBD1. The CDR3 has 15 residues. J lost 6 bases, V lost 4 bases, and 12 bases had no gene match. Looked up from germline, CDR1 is MGHRA and CDR2 is YSYEKL. The CDR3 DNA reads as TGCGCCAGCAGCCTCCGGGACAGAGATGTCGGCGAGCAGTACTTC. It translates to CASSLRDRDVGEQYF.

The chain couples TRBV30 to TRBJ2-1, with 8 bases aligning to TRBD2. Germline CDR1 GTSNPN, CDR2 SVGIG (reference sequence). The CDR3 extends over 16 amino acids. With 4 bases clipped from V and 10 bases from J, the junction kept 18 bases outside the gene matches. The CDR3 DNA reads as TGTGCCTGGACCCCCCGTCCCGGGGGGGGCTTTCTGGAGCAGTTCTTC. Translating gives CAWTPRPGGGFLEQFF.

This rearrangement joins TRBV5-1 to TRBJ2-5; 10 positions agree with TRBD2. The CDR3 totals 16 residues. The J segment lost 5 bases and the V segment lost 1 base, leaving 8 bases of the junction unmatched. Germline loops: CDR1 SGHRS, CDR2 YFSETQ. The CDR3 here is CASSLWVAGGAETQYF. The CDR3 coding sequence is TGCGCCAGCAGCTTGTGGGTAGCGGGAGGTGCTGAGACCCAGTACTTC.

This clone came up a few times. This sequence joins TRBV5-6 and TRBJ1-1, with 9 bases fitting TRBD1. This CDR3 region has 16 residues. The germline V gene has CDR1 SGHDT and CDR2 YYEEEE. V gave up 1 base and J gave up 4 bases; unmatched junction bases: 8. CDR3 amino acids: CASSLSGQGPRTEAFF. In DNA form, the CDR3 reads TGTGCCAGCAGCTTGTCGGGACAGGGTCCCCGCACTGAAGCTTTCTTT. Complete variable domain (other parts from reference TRBV5-6 and TRBJ1-1): DAGVTQSPTHLIKTRGQQVTLRCSPKSGHDTVSWYQQALGQGPQFIFQYYEEEERQRGNFPDRFSGHQFPNYSSELNVNALLLGDSALYLCASSLSGQGPRTEAFFGQGTRLTVV.

This sequence joins TRBV11-2 and TRBJ2-3; TRBD1 might be the D (6 bases). CDR3 size: 15 residues. The germline CDR1 and CDR2 sequences are SGHAT and FQNNGV. The V gene lost 5 bases and the J gene lost 2 bases, with 14 bases spanning the gap. The CDR3 coding sequence is TGTGCCAGCAGCCGTACGGACAGAACCACAGATACGCAGTATTTT. This translates into CASSRTDRTTDTQYF.

The J gene is TRBJ1-4, the V gene TRBV5-1; 9 bases align to TRBD1. Germline CDR1 is SGHRS and CDR2 is YFSETQ. The CDR3 has 14 residues. The V and J ends lost 5 bases and 7 bases, in that order; junction bases with no gene match: 6. The CDR3 DNA reads TGCGCCAGCAGTATGGACAGGGGATCTGAAAAACTGTTTTTT. This gives the protein CASSMDRGSEKLFF. The whole variable domain, remainder taken from reference TRBV5-1 and TRBJ1-4, is KAGVTQTPRYLIKTRGQQVTLSCSPISGHRSVSWYQQTPGQGLQFLFEYFSETQRNKGNFPGRFSGRQFSNSRSEMNVSTLELGDSALYLCASSMDRGSEKLFFGSGTQLSVL.

The rearrangement uses TRBV2 and TRBJ1-6; perhaps TRBD1 as D (6 bases). Trimming stripped 4 bases from V and 9 bases from J, with 16 bases between. This CDR3 has 15 amino acids. CDR1 is SNHLY, CDR2 FYNNEI, per germline. The chain's CDR3 is CASSVPLGGGSPLHF. For the CDR3, the DNA is TGTGCCAGCAGTGTGCCCCTAGGGGGTGGTTCACCCCTCCACTTT.

This chain links TRBV30 with TRBJ1-2, with 7 bases lining up with TRBD1. Unmatched junction bases numbered 5, after V lost 2 bases and J lost 5 bases. CDR1 and CDR2 (germline): GTSNPN, SVGIG (reference sequence). The CDR3 contains 13 residues. Here the CDR3 DNA reads TGTGCCTGGAGTCCAGGGGGGGAGTATGGCTACACCTTC. Its protein product is CAWSPGGEYGYTF.

This clone was seen a single time. This chain joins TRBV6-5 and TRBJ2-1; D not resolved. V dropped 2 bases and J dropped 6 bases, with 14 bases sitting between them. Germline loops: CDR1 MNHEY, CDR2 SVGAGI. There are 15 residues in the CDR3. The CDR3 loop is CASSYARIPPNEQFF. In DNA form, the CDR3 reads TGTGCCAGCAGTTACGCGAGAATACCTCCCAATGAGCAGTTCTTC.

In this sample, this clone turned up once. The chain joins TRBV25-1 to TRBJ1-1, with 7 bases lining up with TRBD1. The germline gives CDR1 MGHDK, CDR2 SYGVNS. With 5 bases clipped from V and 3 bases from J, the junction kept 9 bases outside the gene matches. CDR3 length: 15 amino acids. The CDR3 sequence: CASSSKTGRDTEAFF. In DNA, the CDR3 is TGTGCCAGCAGTTCAAAGACAGGGCGGGACACTGAAGCTTTCTTT. Looking up the rest from reference TRBV25-1 and TRBJ1-1 gives the full variable domain: EADIYQTPRYLVIGTGKKITLECSQTMGHDKMYWYQQDPGMELHLIHYSYGVNSTEKGDLSSESTVSRIRTEHFPLTLESARPSHTSQYLCASSSKTGRDTEAFFGQGTRLTVV.

The rearrangement links TRBV6-5 to TRBJ1-4; 8 bases line up with TRBD1. V lost 6 bases to trimming and J lost 7 bases; unmatched junction nucleotides: 4. CDR3 length equals 13 residues. Germline V gene sequence: CDR1 MNHEY, CDR2 SVGAGI. The DNA for the CDR3 is TGTGCCAGCAGACGGACAGGGATTGAAAAACTGTTTTTT. Translation: CASRRTGIEKLFF.

The V and J genes are TRBV27 and TRBJ2-3, with 9 bases identical to TRBD2. V trimming: 7 bases; J trimming: 13 bases; junction bases outside the gene matches: 15. Germline V lookup: CDR1 MNHEY, CDR2 SMNVEV (reference sequence). CDR3 length equals 14 residues. CDR3 DNA: TGTGCCAGCATGCATTTAGCGGGAGATAGGGGAGAGTATTTT. Amino acids: CASMHLAGDRGEYF.

The genes are TRBV5-1 and TRBJ2-2; D might be TRBD2 (6 bases). CDR3 size: 14 residues. From germline, CDR1 is SGHRS and CDR2 YFSETQ. Between the trimmed V and J ends, which lost 0 bases and 4 bases, there was a span of 7 bases. The chain's CDR3 is CASSLAGVTGELFF. The CDR3 DNA sequence: TGCGCCAGCAGCTTGGCGGGAGTCACCGGGGAGCTGTTTTTT.

The gene calls are TRBV25-1 and TRBJ1-3; TRBD1 might be the D (6 bases). CDR1 and CDR2 from the germline V gene are MGHDK and SYGVNS. V dropped 2 bases and J dropped 1 base, with 12 bases sitting between them. CDR3 length: 16 residues. DNA for the CDR3: TGTGCCAGCAGTGAAACGGCAGGGGCATCTGGAAACACCATATATTTT. It is translated as CASSETAGASGNTIYF.

The chain uses TRBV30 and TRBJ2-3, with D perhaps matching TRBD1 or TRBD2 (6 bases each). The CDR3 has 12 amino acids. Trimming left V 5 bases short and J 5 bases short, with 11 bases between. Germline V CDR1 and CDR2: GTSNPN, SVGIG (reference sequence). The CDR3 region is CAWGRGGDTQYF. The CDR3 DNA sequence: TGTGCCTGGGGCAGGGGAGGAGATACGCAGTATTTT. The complete variable domain, with remaining parts taken from reference TRBV30 and TRBJ2-3, reads SQTIHQWPATLVQPVGSPLSLECTVEGTSNPNLYWYRQAAGRGLQLLFYSVGIGQISSEVPQNLSASRPQDRQFILSSKKLLLSDSGFYLCAWGRGGDTQYFGPGTRLTVL.